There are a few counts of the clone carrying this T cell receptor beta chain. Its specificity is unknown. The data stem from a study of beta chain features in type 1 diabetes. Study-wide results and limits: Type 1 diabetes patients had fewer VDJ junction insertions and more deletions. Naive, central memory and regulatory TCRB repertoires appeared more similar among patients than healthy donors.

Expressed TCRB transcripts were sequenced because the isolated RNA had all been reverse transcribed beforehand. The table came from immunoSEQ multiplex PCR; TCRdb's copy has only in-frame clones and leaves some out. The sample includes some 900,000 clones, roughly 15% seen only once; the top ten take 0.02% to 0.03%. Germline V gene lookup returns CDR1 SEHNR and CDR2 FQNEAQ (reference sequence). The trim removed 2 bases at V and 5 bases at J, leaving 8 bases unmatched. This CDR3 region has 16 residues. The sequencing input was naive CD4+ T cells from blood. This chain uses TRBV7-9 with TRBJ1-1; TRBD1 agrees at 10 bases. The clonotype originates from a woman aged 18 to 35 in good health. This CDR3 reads CASSLRLGQGRTEAFF. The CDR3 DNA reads TGTGCCAGCAGCTTAAGGTTGGGACAGGGGAGGACTGAAGCTTTCTTT.